The next 15 T cell receptor beta chains were all read from a single sample in a study of graft-versus-host responses after intestinal transplantation. Profiled with immunoSEQ multiplex PCR; TCRdb holds only in-frame clones, not every one. The sample carries 43,000 or so clones, over 80% recorded once. The sample was PBMCs, taken more than 750 days after a first intestinal transplant, on the day of a second. These receptors all stem from a human patient who received an intestinal transplant, so some T cells may come from the graft donor.

This chain links TRBV6-5 with TRBJ2-7, with 9 bases aligning to TRBD1. This CDR3 region has 14 residues. Germline values: CDR1 MNHEY, CDR2 SVGAGI. J was trimmed by 1 base and V by 6 bases; bases with no gene match: 4. The CDR3 region has the DNA TGTGCCAGCAGCCGGGGGACAGGGTCCTACGAGCAGTACTTC. Protein sequence: CASSRGTGSYEQYF.

The chain combines TRBV5-4 with TRBJ2-5, with TRBD1 matching over 7 bases. The CDR3 extends over 15 amino acids. Germline-derived CDR1 and CDR2 are SGHNT and YYREEE (reference sequence). J gave up 5 bases and V 3 bases, and 10 bases lay outside the gene matches. Written as DNA, the CDR3 is TGTGCCAGCAGCTCGACAGGTCTCAGGGGGGAGACCCAGTACTTC. Translation: CASSSTGLRGETQYF.

CDR3 sequence (DNA): TGCAGTGCCTACCGCTCTTCTGGCTACACCTTC. Translation gives CSAYRSSGYTF. The V call is TRBV20-1, the J call TRBJ1-2, with D unresolved. The CDR3 has 11 amino acids. The germline CDR1 and CDR2 sequences are DFQATT and SNEGSKA (reference sequence). V gave up 6 bases and J gave up 7 bases, with 12 bases separating them.

This chain links TRBV13 with TRBJ2-1; D gene uncertain. This CDR3 is 14 amino acids long. CDR1 is PRHDT, CDR2 FYEKMQ, per germline (reference sequence). The V and J ends lost 3 bases and 3 bases respectively, with 9 bases between them. For the CDR3, the DNA is TGTGCCAGCAGCTTGGGTAAGAGCTACAATGAGCAGTTCTTC. This encodes CASSLGKSYNEQFF.

The chain joins TRBV5-6 to TRBJ2-1, with no clear D. Per germline, CDR1 SGHDT and CDR2 YYEEEE. The CDR3 is 11 residues long. The V end was cut by 1 base, the J end by 15 bases, with 11 bases between. CDR3 loop: CASSLLDRLFF. CDR3 coding DNA: TGTGCCAGCAGCTTGCTGGACCGTCTGTTCTTC.

This rearrangement joins TRBV9 to TRBJ2-5; the D gene is possibly TRBD1 (6 bases). CDR1 is SGDLS and CDR2 is YYNGEE in the germline V gene. The CDR3 length is 14 residues. Trimming took 2 bases from V and 2 from J, leaving 10 bases between them. In DNA, the CDR3 is TGTGCCAGCAGCGTTGTAGGGGGACAAGAGACCCAGTACTTC. Translation gives CASSVVGGQETQYF.

V is TRBV6-4 and J is TRBJ2-1, with D perhaps TRBD2 (5 bases). The CDR3 is 14 residues long. V was trimmed by 4 bases and J by 8 bases, leaving 15 bases between them. CDR1 is MRHNA and CDR2 is SNTAGT in the germline V gene. For the CDR3, the DNA is TGTGCCAGCAGTGTGGCGTCGACGGGATATGAGCAGTTCTTC. It codes for CASSVASTGYEQFF.

This rearrangement joins TRBV7-8 to TRBJ2-1; D may be TRBD2 (5 bases). There are 16 residues in the CDR3. Trimming removed 1 base at V and 0 bases at J, with 10 bases between. Germline V gene lookup returns CDR1 SGHVS and CDR2 FQNEAQ. CDR3 loop: CASSLGAGSSYNEQFF. For the CDR3, the DNA is TGTGCCAGCAGCTTAGGGGCGGGCAGCTCCTACAATGAGCAGTTCTTC.

The J gene is TRBJ2-7, the V gene TRBV28; 7 bases fit TRBD2. Germline V gene lookup returns CDR1 MDHEN and CDR2 SYDVKM. The CDR3 extends over 14 amino acids. Trimming removed 5 bases from V and 4 bases from J; junction bases left unmatched: 8. CDR3 sequence reads: CASSPIAGRYEQYF. Written as DNA, the CDR3 is TGTGCCAGCAGTCCGATAGCGGGCCGATACGAGCAGTACTTC. The full variable domain, rest sourced from reference TRBV28 and TRBJ2-7, is DVKVTQSSRYLVKRTGEKVFLECVQDMDHENMFWYRQDPGLGLRLIYFSYDVKMKEKGDIPEGYSVSREKKERFSLILESASTNQTSMYLCASSPIAGRYEQYFGPGTRLTVT.

This clone appeared a single time. The chain recombines TRBV18 with TRBJ2-7; D remains ambiguous. Germline V gives CDR1 KGHSH, CDR2 LQKENI. The V gene lost 5 bases and the J gene lost 3 bases, with 11 bases spanning the gap. The CDR3 covers 13 residues. The CDR3 here is CASSGKEIYEQYF. The CDR3 nucleotides read TGTGCCAGCTCAGGGAAGGAGATCTACGAGCAGTACTTC.

J is TRBJ1-6 and V is TRBV7-3; D is uncertain. The CDR3 contains 15 residues. Trimming stripped 0 bases from V and 7 bases from J, with 10 bases between. CDR1 is SGHTA, CDR2 FQGTGA, per germline. CDR3 sequence reads: CASSLTGPVNSPLHF. The CDR3 DNA reads TGTGCCAGCAGCTTAACCGGGCCGGTGAATTCACCCCTCCACTTT. The full variable domain, with the rest looked up from reference TRBV7-3 and TRBJ1-6, is GAGVSQTPSNKVTEKGKYVELRCDPISGHTALYWYRQSLGQGPEFLIYFQGTGAADDSGLPNDRFFAVRPEGSVSTLKIQRTERGDSAVYLCASSLTGPVNSPLHFGNGTRLTVT.

The chain combines TRBV23-1 with TRBJ2-7; D is unclear. TRBV23-1 qualifies as an ORF whose function is uncertain. V dropped 1 base and J dropped 1 base, with 14 bases sitting between them. This CDR3 has 16 amino acids. Here the CDR3 DNA reads TGCGCCAGCAGTCAATTCGTCCGGGTCGGATCCTACGAGCAGTACTTC. Its protein product is CASSQFVRVGSYEQYF.

V and J are TRBV14 and TRBJ2-7; the D is unclear. The CDR3 has 12 residues. V dropped 3 bases and J dropped 7 bases, with 10 bases sitting between them. Looked up from germline, CDR1 is SGHDN and CDR2 is FVKESK. Here the CDR3 reads CASSQTRLEQYF. CDR3 coding DNA: TGTGCCAGCAGCCAGACACGTCTGGAGCAGTACTTC.

V is TRBV10-1 and J is TRBJ2-3; 11 nucleotides line up with TRBD2. Germline assignment: CDR1 WNHNN and CDR2 SYGVQD (reference sequence). V trimming: 5 bases; J trimming: 1 base; junction bases outside the gene matches: 2. This CDR3 comprises 15 residues. CDR3 sequence: CASSLTSGGTDTQYF. In DNA form, the CDR3 reads TGCGCCAGCAGTTTGACTAGCGGGGGCACAGATACGCAGTATTTT.

This clone was recorded a few times. This chain links TRBV19 with TRBJ2-2; maybe TRBD2 (6 bases). The V gene lost 4 bases and the J gene lost 5 bases, with 17 bases spanning the gap. CDR1 LNHDA and CDR2 SQIVND come from the germline V gene (reference sequence). There are 16 residues in the CDR3. The CDR3 nucleotides read TGTGCCAGTAGTACCTTTCCTAGCGCAGATACCGGGGAGCTGTTTTTT. This sequence encodes CASSTFPSADTGELFF.